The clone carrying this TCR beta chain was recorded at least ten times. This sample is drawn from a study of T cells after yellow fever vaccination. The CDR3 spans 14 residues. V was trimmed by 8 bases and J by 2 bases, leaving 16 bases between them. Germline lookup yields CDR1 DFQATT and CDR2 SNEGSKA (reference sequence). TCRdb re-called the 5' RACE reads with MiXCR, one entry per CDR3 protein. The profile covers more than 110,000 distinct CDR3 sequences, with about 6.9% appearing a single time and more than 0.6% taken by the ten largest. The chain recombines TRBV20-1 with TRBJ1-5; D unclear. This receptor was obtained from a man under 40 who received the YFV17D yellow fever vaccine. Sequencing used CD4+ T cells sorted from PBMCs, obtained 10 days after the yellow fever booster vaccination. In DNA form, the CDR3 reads TGCAGTCGGAGGCGATCCCCGGGCAATCAGCCCCAGCATTTT. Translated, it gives CSRRRSPGNQPQHF.